This T cell receptor beta chain was sequenced in a study of T-cell reconstitution after alpha-beta-depleted transplantation in children. Concerning this clonotype itself: What it binds is unknown.

A library of TCRbeta sequences, prepared with unique molecular identifiers, was generated. TCRdb re-called the PCR reads with MiXCR, one entry per CDR3 protein. Here the sample spans about 590,000 distinct CDR3 sequences, approximately 12% being singletons. Overall study results and limits: For some patients, TCRbeta diversity was high at day 60 because of recipient T cells and thymic progenitors that survived. It was reported that alpha-beta T cells came from several hundred expanded graft clones (about two months after transplant).

V lost 5 bases and J lost 2; bases outside the gene matches: 9. The CDR3 runs 17 residues. CDR1 DFQATT and CDR2 SNEGSKA come from the germline V gene (reference sequence). Sequences were derived from PBMCs, mostly from graft donor cells, sampled 360 days after TCRalphabeta/CD19-depleted stem cell transplant. The clonotype comes from a male patient between 10 and 17 years old who had a stem cell transplant for acute myeloid leukemia, so the T cells may come from the graft donor. The gene calls are TRBV20-1 and TRBJ2-3, with 14 bases aligning to TRBD2. The DNA for the CDR3 is TGCAGTGCTCTTCGACTAGCGGGAGGGCCCCACACAGATACGCAGTATTTT. It yields the protein CSALRLAGGPHTDTQYF.